These T cell receptor beta chains were read from a single sample in a study of blood T cell repertoires in COVID-19. Profiling relied on immunoSEQ multiplex PCR, and the TCRdb table lists in-frame clones only, not all of them. In the table there are fewer than 200,000 clones, around nine tenths of which are singletons. The sequencing input was peripheral blood. These receptor sequences come from a man aged 50-60 years who had recovered from COVID-19. Both conserved end residues are part of each CDR3. The order of the fields is clone size, J gene, V gene, D gene, CDR3 length, CDR3 protein, CDR3 DNA. The D gene is left open where the match is weak. The size field is filled for only some rows; it gives once, few, many or a size class.

abundance: once; j_gene: TRBJ2-5; v_gene: TRBV6-2/TRBV6-3; d_gene: TRBD2; len: 16; CDR3aa: CASSYVSLAAQETQYF; CDR3nt: TGTGCCAGCAGTTACGTTTCACTAGCGGCCCAAGAGACCCAGTACTTC
abundance: -; j_gene: TRBJ2-1; v_gene: TRBV5-1; d_gene: -; len: 15; CDR3aa: CASKRTPGGDNEQFF; CDR3nt: TGCGCCAGCAAAAGAACCCCTGGCGGTGACAATGAGCAGTTCTTC
abundance: once; j_gene: TRBJ2-3; v_gene: TRBV19; d_gene: TRBD2; len: 15; CDR3aa: CASSTSGGAGDTQYF; CDR3nt: TGTGCCAGTAGCACTAGCGGGGGGGCGGGCGATACGCAGTATTTT
abundance: -; j_gene: TRBJ2-1; v_gene: TRBV7-8; d_gene: TRBD2; len: 17; CDR3aa: CASSLKAGGTLYNEQFF; CDR3nt: TGTGCCAGCAGCTTAAAAGCGGGGGGTACTTTATACAATGAGCAGTTCTTC
abundance: once; j_gene: TRBJ2-3; v_gene: TRBV29-1; d_gene: TRBD1; len: 18; CDR3aa: CSVLLIGGRTGRTDTQYF; CDR3nt: TGCAGCGTCCTACTCATTGGGGGAAGGACAGGACGCACAGATACGCAGTATTTT
abundance: once; j_gene: TRBJ1-5; v_gene: TRBV6-1; d_gene: TRBD1; len: 13; CDR3aa: CASSRDSYQPQHF; CDR3nt: TGTGCCAGCAGTCGGGACAGCTACCAGCCCCAGCATTTT
abundance: -; j_gene: TRBJ2-2; v_gene: TRBV7-2; d_gene: TRBD2; len: 15; CDR3aa: CASSGRGGRSGELFF; CDR3nt: TGTGCCAGCAGCGGGCGGGGGGGCCGGTCCGGGGAGCTGTTTTTT
abundance: -; j_gene: TRBJ2-5; v_gene: TRBV27; d_gene: TRBD1; len: 15; CDR3aa: CASSPGTGGRETQYF; CDR3nt: TGTGCCAGCAGTCCCGGGACAGGGGGCCGGGAGACCCAGTACTTC
abundance: -; j_gene: TRBJ1-2; v_gene: TRBV7-9; d_gene: TRBD1; len: 16; CDR3aa: CASSLRGTGGEQGYTF; CDR3nt: TGTGCCAGCAGCTTAAGAGGGACAGGGGGCGAGCAGGGCTACACCTTC
abundance: -; j_gene: TRBJ2-7; v_gene: TRBV7-3; d_gene: TRBD1; len: 14; CDR3aa: CASSLNRGAHEQYF; CDR3nt: TGTGCCAGCAGCTTAAACAGGGGGGCCCACGAGCAGTACTTC